This TCR beta chain was identified during a study of blood T cell repertoires in COVID-19. Looking at the study overall: T cells, B-cell-depleted T cells, or PBMCs supplied cDNA or gDNA.

Profiling relied on immunoSEQ multiplex PCR, and the TCRdb table lists in-frame clones only, not all of them. Of 140,000 or so clones detected, more than 75% appear once; the ten largest clones hold 4% to 4.5%. Trimming shortened V by 4 bases and J by 3 bases, and 6 bases separated the two germline ends. The germline CDR1 and CDR2 sequences are SNHLY and FYNNEI. This CDR3 contains 13 residues. J is TRBJ1-4 and V is TRBV2; D gene uncertain. The clonotype was recovered from a man in his sixties with acute or convalescent COVID-19. What was sequenced was peripheral blood. The CDR3 DNA sequence: TGTGCCAGCAGTGGTTATTCTAATGAAAAACTGTTTTTT. It yields the protein CASSGYSNEKLFF. Supplemented by reference TRBV2 and TRBJ1-4, the full variable domain reads EPEVTQTPSHQVTQMGQEVILRCVPISNHLYFYWYRQILGQKVEFLVSFYNNEISEKSEIFDDQFSVERPDGSNFTLKIRSTKLEDSAMYFCASSGYSNEKLFFGSGTQLSVL.